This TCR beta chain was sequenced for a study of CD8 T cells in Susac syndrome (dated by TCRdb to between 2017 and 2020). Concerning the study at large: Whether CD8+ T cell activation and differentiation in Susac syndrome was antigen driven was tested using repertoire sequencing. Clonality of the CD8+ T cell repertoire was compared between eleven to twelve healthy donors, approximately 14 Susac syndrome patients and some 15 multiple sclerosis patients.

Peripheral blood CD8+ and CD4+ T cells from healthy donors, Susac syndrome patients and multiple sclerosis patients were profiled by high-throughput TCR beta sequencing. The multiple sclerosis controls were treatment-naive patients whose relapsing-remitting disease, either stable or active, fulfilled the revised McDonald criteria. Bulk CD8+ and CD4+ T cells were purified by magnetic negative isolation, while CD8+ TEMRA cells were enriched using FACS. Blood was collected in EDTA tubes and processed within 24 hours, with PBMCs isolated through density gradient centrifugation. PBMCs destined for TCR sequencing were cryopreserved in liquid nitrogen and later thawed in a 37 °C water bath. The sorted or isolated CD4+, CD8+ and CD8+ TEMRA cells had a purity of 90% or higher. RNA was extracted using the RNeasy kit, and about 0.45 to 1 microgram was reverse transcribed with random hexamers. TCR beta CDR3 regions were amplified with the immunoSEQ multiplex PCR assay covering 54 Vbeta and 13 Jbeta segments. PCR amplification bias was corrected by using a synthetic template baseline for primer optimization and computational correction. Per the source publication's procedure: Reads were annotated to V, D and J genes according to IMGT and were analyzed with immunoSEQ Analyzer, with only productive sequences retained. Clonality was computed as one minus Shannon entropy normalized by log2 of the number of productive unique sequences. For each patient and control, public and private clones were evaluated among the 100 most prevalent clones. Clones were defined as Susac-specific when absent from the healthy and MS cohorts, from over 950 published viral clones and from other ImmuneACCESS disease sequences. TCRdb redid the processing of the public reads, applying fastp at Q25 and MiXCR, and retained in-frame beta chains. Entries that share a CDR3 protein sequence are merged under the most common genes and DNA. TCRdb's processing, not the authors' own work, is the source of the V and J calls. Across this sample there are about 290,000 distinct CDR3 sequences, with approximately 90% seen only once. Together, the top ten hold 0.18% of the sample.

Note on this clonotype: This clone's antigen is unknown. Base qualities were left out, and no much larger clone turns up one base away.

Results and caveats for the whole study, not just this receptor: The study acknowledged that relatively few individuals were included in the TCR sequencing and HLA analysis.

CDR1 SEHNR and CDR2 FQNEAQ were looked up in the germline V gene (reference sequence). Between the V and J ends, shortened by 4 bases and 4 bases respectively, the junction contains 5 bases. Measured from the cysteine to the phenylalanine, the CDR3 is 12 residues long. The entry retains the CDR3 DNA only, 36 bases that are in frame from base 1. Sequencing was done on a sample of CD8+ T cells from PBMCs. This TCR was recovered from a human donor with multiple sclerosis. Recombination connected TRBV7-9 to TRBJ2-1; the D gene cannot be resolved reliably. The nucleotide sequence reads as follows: TGTGCCAGCAGCTCCCGTTACAATGAGCAGTTCTTC. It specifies CASSSRYNEQFF.